These T cell receptor beta chains were read from a single sample in a study of post-analysis software for immune sequencing data. TCRdb itself ran the PCR reads through MiXCR, one entry per CDR3 protein. The table records approximately 660,000 distinct CDR3 sequences, 55% to 60% of them present only once. Sequencing was carried out using blood. The receptors here all came from a girl aged 2 to 10 with multiple sclerosis. The CDR3 runs from the conserved cysteine through the conserved F or W. The D gene is left open where the match is weak. Expanded clones get a size class; other rows say once, few or many, or leave the size out.

v_gene,j_gene,abundance,d_gene,CDR3nt,CDR3aa
TRBV20-1,TRBJ2-1,few,TRBD2,TGCAGTGCTAGACGGCTAGCGGGGGGTAGTTATGAGCAGTTCTTC,CSARRLAGGSYEQFF
TRBV10-3,TRBJ2-6,-,-,TGTGCCGTCAATGGCCTATCTGGGGCCAACGTCCTGACTTTC,CAVNGLSGANVLTF
TRBV12-3/TRBV12-4,TRBJ1-2,-,TRBD1,TGTGCCAGCAGTTCGACAGGGGGGCTTAACTATGGCTACACCTTC,CASSSTGGLNYGYTF
TRBV29-1,TRBJ2-7,few,-,TGCAGCGTTGAGACAGGCAAATCCTACGAGCAGTACTTC,CSVETGKSYEQYF
TRBV12-3/TRBV12-4,TRBJ1-2,-,-,TGTGCCAGCAGTTTAGATGGGTTGGGTGCTAGTAACTATGGCTACACCTTC,CASSLDGLGASNYGYTF
TRBV3-1,TRBJ1-5,-,TRBD1,TGTGCCAGCAGACCCGGGACAGGCATTGATCAGCCCCAGCATTTT,CASRPGTGIDQPQHF
TRBV12-3/TRBV12-4,TRBJ2-1,-,-,TGTGCCAGCAGTCCCACCGGGGCGGATGAGCAGTTCTTC,CASSPTGADEQFF
TRBV6-1,TRBJ1-2,-,-,TGTGCCAGCAGTGTCGCGGACAGCTATGGCTACACCTTC,CASSVADSYGYTF
TRBV7-8,TRBJ2-1,few,-,TGTGCCAGCAGCTTATCATTAGAGGGGGAGGTATCCTACAATGAGCAGTTCTTC,CASSLSLEGEVSYNEQFF
TRBV4-2,TRBJ2-1,-,-,TGTGCCAGCAGCCAAGATAACCCCCTAGTCGGGGAGCAGTTCTTC,CASSQDNPLVGEQFF
TRBV29-1,TRBJ2-3,-,TRBD2,TGCAGCGTTGAACGGATCGGGGCTAGCGGCGCTAGCACAGATACGCAGTATTTT,CSVERIGASGASTDTQYF
TRBV5-1,TRBJ1-1,-,-,TGCGCCAGCAGCTTGGCTCCGGGGGCGAGTTCTGAAGCTTTCTTT,CASSLAPGASSEAFF
TRBV6-2/TRBV6-3,TRBJ1-2,-,-,TGTGCCAGCAGTTACAACAGGGTGGACTATGGCTACACCTTC,CASSYNRVDYGYTF
TRBV5-1,TRBJ1-6,few,-,TGCGCCAGCAGCTTGGCCGGAGGCAGTAGGAATTCACCCCTCCACTTT,CASSLAGGSRNSPLHF
TRBV12-3/TRBV12-4,TRBJ1-2,-,TRBD1,TGTGCCAGCAGTTTTGGACAGGGGGCGCAGATCTATGGCTACACCTTC,CASSFGQGAQIYGYTF
TRBV5-5,TRBJ1-2,-,TRBD1,TGTGCCAGCAGCGCCACCTGGACAGGGACTAACTATGGCTACACCTTC,CASSATWTGTNYGYTF
TRBV6-5,TRBJ1-6,few,-,TGTGCCAGCAAACCCACAGGGTACCATAATTCACCCCTCCACTTT,CASKPTGYHNSPLHF
TRBV10-2,TRBJ1-5,-,-,TGCGCCAGCAGTGCCAGTGGACCGCGGCAGCCCCAGCATTTT,CASSASGPRQPQHF
TRBV29-1,TRBJ2-5,-,TRBD1,TGCAGCGTCCAGGGGGCACCCCAAGAGACCCAGTACTTC,CSVQGAPQETQYF
TRBV29-1,TRBJ1-4,-,TRBD1,TGCAGCGTTGAGGGACAGAGAGTTGCAACTAATGAAAAACTGTTTTTT,CSVEGQRVATNEKLFF
TRBV6-1,TRBJ1-5,-,TRBD1,TGTGCCAGCAGCCCCCGGGACAGGGGGCTAGGCAATCAGCCCCAGCATTTT,CASSPRDRGLGNQPQHF
TRBV5-1,TRBJ2-3,few,-,TGCGCCAGCAGCTTGGTCGGGGTTATGGCAGATACGCAGTATTTT,CASSLVGVMADTQYF
TRBV3-1,TRBJ2-5,few,-,TGTGCCAGCAGCCAATCCGGGACTCTGGAGACCCAGTACTTC,CASSQSGTLETQYF
TRBV6-2/TRBV6-3,TRBJ1-1,-,-,TGTGCCAGCAGAAAGGCGGGGTCCAACACTGAAGCTTTCTTT,CASRKAGSNTEAFF
TRBV6-6,TRBJ1-6,-,TRBD1,TGTGCCAGCAGTTACACCCGCGGACAGGGTAATAATTCACCCCTCCACTTT,CASSYTRGQGNNSPLHF
TRBV24-1,TRBJ1-2,-,-,TGTGCCACCAGTGACCCTCAGGAAGGGACTCTATGGAGCTACACCTTC,CATSDPQEGTLWSYTF
TRBV20-1,TRBJ1-5,once,-,TGCAGTGCTGCAGGGGACCAGCGCAATCAGCCCCAGCATTTT,CSAAGDQRNQPQHF
TRBV20-1,TRBJ2-1,-,TRBD2,TGCAGTGCTAGAGACAGGACTAGGGGCGGCTTCTACAATGAGCAGTTCTTC,CSARDRTRGGFYNEQFF
TRBV2,TRBJ2-7,-,-,TGTGCCAGCGGGGCAAGGGGACTCGGATCGGCCTACGAGCAGTACTTC,CASGARGLGSAYEQYF
TRBV6-1,TRBJ1-4,few,-,TGTGCCAGCAGCGATCTAACAACTAATGAAAAACTGTTTTTT,CASSDLTTNEKLFF
TRBV29-1,TRBJ2-5,-,-,TGCAGCGTATGGACGGCACCGGGCGGACAAGAGACCCAGTACTTC,CSVWTAPGGQETQYF
TRBV28,TRBJ2-5,few,TRBD1,TGTGCCAGCAGTTTTCTGGGACAGCAAGAGACCCAGTACTTC,CASSFLGQQETQYF
TRBV15,TRBJ1-1,-,-,TGTGCCACCAGCAGAGAAGGTAACACTGAAGCTTTCTTT,CATSREGNTEAFF
TRBV20-1,TRBJ2-1,-,-,TGCAGCTGGACTGGACCCTCGTACAATGAGCAGTTCTTC,CSWTGPSYNEQFF
TRBV5-5,TRBJ1-1,-,-,TGTGCCAGCAGCTCAAAAACGGGGTTTGTTGGAACTGAAGCTTTCTTT,CASSSKTGFVGTEAFF
TRBV15,TRBJ2-1,-,TRBD2,TGTGCCACCAGCCCGGGAAAGGGACTAGCGGGACACAATGAGCAGTTCTTC,CATSPGKGLAGHNEQFF
TRBV6-2/TRBV6-3,TRBJ2-1,-,-,TGTGCCAGCAGTCTCCGGGGCAAGCTAAAGAACAATGAGCAGTTCTTC,CASSLRGKLKNNEQFF
TRBV10-3,TRBJ1-1,few,-,TGTGCCATCAGTGAGTTCTTGGCAGCTGAAGCTTTCTTT,CAISEFLAAEAFF
TRBV5-6,TRBJ1-5,-,-,TGTGCCAGCAGCTTTTTCGGGCAGCCCCAGCATTTT,CASSFFGQPQHF
TRBV12-3/TRBV12-4,TRBJ2-5,few,-,TGTGCCAGCAGCGACGGGTACCCAGAGACCCAGTACTTC,CASSDGYPETQYF
TRBV5-1,TRBJ2-1,-,TRBD2,TGCGCCAGCAGCCCACCTTCTAGCGGGAGAGTCAATGAGCAGTTCTTC,CASSPPSSGRVNEQFF
TRBV10-1,TRBJ2-3,-,TRBD2,TGCGCCAGCAGTACCCGACTAGCGGCCACGTTTGATACGCAGTATTTT,CASSTRLAATFDTQYF
TRBV7-7,TRBJ2-6,-,-,TGTGCCAGCAGTCAGACCTCCTCTGGGGCCAACGTCCTGACTTTC,CASSQTSSGANVLTF
TRBV10-3,TRBJ2-3,-,-,TGTGCCACATGGAGGGGGCCGAGAGACTCCGATACGCAGTATTTT,CATWRGPRDSDTQYF
TRBV25-1,TRBJ2-1,-,TRBD2,TGTGCCAGCAGTGAAGCAGGACTAGCCGACAATGAGCAGTTCTTC,CASSEAGLADNEQFF
TRBV15,TRBJ1-1,-,TRBD1,TGTGCCACCAGCAGGGAGCAAGCCACAGGGGTGACTGAAGCTTTCTTT,CATSREQATGVTEAFF
TRBV7-2,TRBJ1-2,few,-,TGTGCCAGCAGCTCGAGGGGCATTTCTAACTATGGCTACACCTTC,CASSSRGISNYGYTF